The subject of this entry is one T cell receptor (beta chain). Its antigen is not identified. The authors built bulk TCR libraries by previously described methods with listed TCR primers. Using its own MiXCR run on the PCR reads, TCRdb lists one record per CDR3 protein. The sample shows under 650,000 distinct CDR3 sequences, approximately 20% of them seen only once. Germline V lookup: CDR1 LNHNV, CDR2 YYDKDF (reference sequence). The CDR3 contains 15 residues. Trimming pared 0 bases from V and 4 bases from J, leaving 10 bases between. This sample is drawn from a study of molecular identifiers for immune sequencing clone quantification. Whole-study context: Within a replicate experiment, RNA obtained from either approximately 20,000 or 98,000 naive CD8 cells was divided into five aliquots, and four of those aliquots were then sequenced.

Overall study findings and caveats: Barcode collisions between identical TCR molecules could shrink estimates of highly expanded clone sizes. Clones exceeding 20 RNA copies carried over 98% of effector molecules but under 1% of naive-cell molecules.

This chain uses TRBV15 with TRBJ1-3; the D is unclear. The sample was naive CD8+ T cells from blood, with Jurkat cell RNA spiked in. The subset is: FACS-sorted CD8+CD4-CCR7+CD45RA+ naive T cells. This TCR was recovered from a human donor in good health. Some libraries in this study had Jurkat cell RNA spiked in. The CDR3 nucleotides are TGTGCCACCAGCAGAGATCTTGGGATGGGAAACACCATATATTTT. It codes for CATSRDLGMGNTIYF.